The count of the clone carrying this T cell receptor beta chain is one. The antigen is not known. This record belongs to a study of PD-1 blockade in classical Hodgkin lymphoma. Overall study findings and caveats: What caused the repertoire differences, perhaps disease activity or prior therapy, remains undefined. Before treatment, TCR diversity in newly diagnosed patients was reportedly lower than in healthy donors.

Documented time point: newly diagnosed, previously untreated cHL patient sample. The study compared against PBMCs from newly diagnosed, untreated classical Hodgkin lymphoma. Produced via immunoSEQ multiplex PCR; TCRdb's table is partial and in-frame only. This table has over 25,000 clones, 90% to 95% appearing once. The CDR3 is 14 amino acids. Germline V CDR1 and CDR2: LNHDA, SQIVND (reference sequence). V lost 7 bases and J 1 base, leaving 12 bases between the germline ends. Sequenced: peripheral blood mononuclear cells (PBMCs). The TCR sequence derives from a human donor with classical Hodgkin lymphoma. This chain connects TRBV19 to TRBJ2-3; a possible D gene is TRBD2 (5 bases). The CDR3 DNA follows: TGTGCCAGTACTGACTATCGGGGCACAGATACGCAGTATTTT. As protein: CASTDYRGTDTQYF.